Sequencing of this T cell receptor beta chain was carried out in a study of spatial heterogeneity in lung cancer (dated by TCRdb to about 2019). Regarding the research as a whole: More beta-chain than alpha-chain transcripts were consistently detected, likely reflecting higher beta-chain transcript abundance. In non-small cell lung cancer, the study quantitatively compared TCR alpha and beta repertoires across several tumor regions, matched nontumor lung, and blood. At surgery, both alpha and beta chains were TCR-sequenced in more than 200 tumor regions, about 61 matched nontumor lung samples and some 60 PBMC samples. In the raw uncorrected reads, each unique combination of TCR and UMI appeared on average more than ten times. The study linked features of the TCR repertoire to counts of nonsynonymous mutations, which were determined by whole-exome sequencing of tumor tissue. In tumor regions, TCR transcript counts showed a strong correlation with a T cell transcriptional module score derived from matched bulk RNA-seq. General study outcomes and caveats: Confirming at a functional level the hypothesis that regional TCRs recognize regional mutations was considered to require additional single-cell paired TCR alpha and beta sequencing. Counts of ubiquitous and regional expanded TCRs were found to correlate with counts of ubiquitous and regional nonsynonymous mutations, respectively. TCR-seq coverage of tumor T cells was estimated at only about 7% for alpha chains and less than 15% for beta chains. The number of expanded intratumoral alpha and beta TCRs correlated with the tumor nonsynonymous mutation count.

The time point label here, explained by the study, means: sample taken at primary tumor resection. Samples were obtained from fewer than 80 patients with early-stage, untreated non-small cell lung cancer from the lung TRACERx cohort. TCR sequencing used whole RNA extracted from tumor and nontumor lung tissue, or from cryopreserved PBMC samples, without cell sorting. Only patients for whom sufficient RNA was available from at least two tumor regions were selected for TCR sequencing. Before being selected, tumor and adjacent nontumor lung specimens were reviewed by a lung pathologist. There are 13 amino acids in the CDR3, from cysteine to phenylalanine inclusive. Solely the CDR3 DNA is kept, with 39 bases framed from the first base. CDR1 and CDR2 were assigned from the germline V gene as SGHTA and FQGTGA. V is trimmed back by 5 bases and J by 7 bases, and the junction contains 4 bases that no gene match accounts for.

The library was made by 5' RACE. Reads for this sample came from a NextSeq 500. The TCR library protocol attached a unique molecular identifier to each TCR cDNA molecule to allow correction of PCR and sequencing errors. Per the authors' processing: Decombinator tools were used for TCR identification, UMI-based error correction and CDR3 extraction. TCRs above a frequency of 2 per 1,000, corresponding to the top 1% of the tumor frequency distribution, were defined as expanded. Expanded tumor TCRs were classed as regional if statistically deemed absent (corrected P<0.05) from at least one tumor region, otherwise ubiquitous. Each repertoire was subsampled 100 times to 5,000 TCRs, after which Renyi diversity was computed with the R vegan package. To build CDR3 similarity networks, amino acid triplet string-kernel similarity was used, and CDR3s were connected when their pairwise similarity was above 0.82. The raw public data were reprocessed by TCRdb itself: fastp quality trimming at Q25, MiXCR clonotype calling, in-frame beta chains only. Duplicate CDR3 protein sequences are folded into a single record with the most common DNA and genes. These V and J calls are TCRdb output, not the study's own analysis. The sample profile shows fewer than 20,000 distinct CDR3 sequences; nearly 7% of them were found once. About 20% of the sample rests with the top ten.

This clonotype is termed medium-sized (0.01 to 0.1%). The antigen it recognizes is unknown. Per-base qualities were not stored, and no clone one base away is much larger. The receptor was isolated from a female donor with early-stage non-small cell lung cancer. Sequencing was performed on lung tumor tissue, taken at surgery. Recombination joined TRBV7-3 with TRBJ1-2; the central 10 bases match TRBD1. The DNA is as follows: TGTGCCAGCAGCACAGGGACAGGGGTTGGCTACACCTTC. This sequence encodes CASSTGTGVGYTF.